This TCR beta chain was recovered during a study of shared clonotypes between healthy human individuals. General study findings and limits: It was only blood that was sampled, and tissue repertoires likely differ. What rarefaction showed was incomplete sorted-subset sequencing despite large depth.

The method was immunoSEQ multiplex PCR; TCRdb's version includes in-frame clones alone and lacks a portion of them. The table lists 760,000 or so clones, about 96% of them singletons, with over 0.2% in the top ten. Selected positively for CCR7 and CD45RO-negative, naive CD8 cells excluded terminally differentiated effector memory CD45RA+ cells. CDR1 and CDR2 (germline): SQVTM, ANQGSEA. CDR3 length equals 14 residues. The V and J ends lost 6 bases and 9 bases respectively, with 21 bases between them. About this clone: Its antigen remains unknown.

This TCR came from a man younger than 45 in good health. Source material: naive CD8+ T cells sorted from blood. The chain combines TRBV29-1 with TRBJ2-1; D might be TRBD1 or TRBD2, each matching 6 bases. CDR3 amino acids: CSVTGTQEWVEQFF. Written as DNA, the CDR3 is TGCAGCGTCACAGGGACTCAGGAATGGGTTGAGCAGTTCTTC.